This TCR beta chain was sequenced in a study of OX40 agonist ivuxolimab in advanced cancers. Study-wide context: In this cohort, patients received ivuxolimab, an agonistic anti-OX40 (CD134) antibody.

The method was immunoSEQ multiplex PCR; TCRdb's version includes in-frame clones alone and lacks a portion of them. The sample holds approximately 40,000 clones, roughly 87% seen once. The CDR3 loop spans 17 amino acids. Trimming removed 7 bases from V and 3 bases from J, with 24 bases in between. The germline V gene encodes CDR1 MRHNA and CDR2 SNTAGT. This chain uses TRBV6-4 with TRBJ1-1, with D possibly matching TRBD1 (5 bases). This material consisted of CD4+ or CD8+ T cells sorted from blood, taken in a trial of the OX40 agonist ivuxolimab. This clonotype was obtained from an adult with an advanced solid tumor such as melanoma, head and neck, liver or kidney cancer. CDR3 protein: CASTIFTGGRGDTEAFF. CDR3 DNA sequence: TGTGCCAGCACAATCTTTACCGGGGGTAGGGGAGACACTGAAGCTTTCTTT.